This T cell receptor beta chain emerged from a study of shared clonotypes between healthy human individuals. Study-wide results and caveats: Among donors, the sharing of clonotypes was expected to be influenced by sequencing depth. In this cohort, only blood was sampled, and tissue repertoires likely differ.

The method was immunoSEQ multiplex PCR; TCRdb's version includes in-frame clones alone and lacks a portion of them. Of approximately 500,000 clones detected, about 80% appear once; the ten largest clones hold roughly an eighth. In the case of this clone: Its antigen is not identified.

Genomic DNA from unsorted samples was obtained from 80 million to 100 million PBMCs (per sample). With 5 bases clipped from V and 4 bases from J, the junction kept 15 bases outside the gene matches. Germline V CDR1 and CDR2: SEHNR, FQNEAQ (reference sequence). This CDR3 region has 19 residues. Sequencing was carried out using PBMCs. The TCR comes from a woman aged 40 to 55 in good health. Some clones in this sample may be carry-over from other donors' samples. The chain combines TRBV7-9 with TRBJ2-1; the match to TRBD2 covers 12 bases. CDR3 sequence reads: CASSPLGASGRARYNEQFF. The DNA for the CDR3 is TGTGCCAGCAGCCCCTTGGGGGCTAGCGGGAGGGCCCGTTACAATGAGCAGTTCTTC.